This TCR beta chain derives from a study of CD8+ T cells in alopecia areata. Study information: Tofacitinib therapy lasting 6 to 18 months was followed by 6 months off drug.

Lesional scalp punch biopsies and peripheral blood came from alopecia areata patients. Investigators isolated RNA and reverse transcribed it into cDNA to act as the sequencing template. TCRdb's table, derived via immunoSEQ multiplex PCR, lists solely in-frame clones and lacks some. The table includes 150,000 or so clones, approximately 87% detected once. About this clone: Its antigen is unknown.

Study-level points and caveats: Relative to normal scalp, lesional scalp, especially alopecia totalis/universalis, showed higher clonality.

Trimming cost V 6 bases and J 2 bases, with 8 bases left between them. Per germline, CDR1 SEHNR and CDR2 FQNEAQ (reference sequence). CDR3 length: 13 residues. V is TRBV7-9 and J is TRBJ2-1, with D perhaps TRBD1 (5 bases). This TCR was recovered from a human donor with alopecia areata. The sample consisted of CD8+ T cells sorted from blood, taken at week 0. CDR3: CASSGAPYNEQFF. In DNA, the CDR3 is TGTGCCAGCAGTGGGGCACCCTACAATGAGCAGTTCTTC.